The 20 T cell receptor beta chains below were found in one sample sequenced in a study of T cell repertoires in cytomegalovirus infection (dated by TCRdb to the late 2010s). The data were produced on an Illumina HiSeq 1500. The public reads were quality trimmed at Q25 with fastp and then assembled into clones with MiXCR by TCRdb, keeping productive beta chains. Rows with one shared CDR3 protein collapse into an entry with the most common genes and DNA. The table for this sample lists around 900,000 distinct CDR3 sequences; 25% to 40% of them were counted only once. The ten largest account for roughly 12% of the sample. Their antigens remain unidentified. The sample's treatment or condition label, in plain terms: in vitro stimulation with specific CMV peptide epitopes to enrich CMV-specific T cells. Material: cultured CD8+ T cells from PBMCs, obtained from culture after CMV antigen stimulation. These receptors were obtained from a human donor in good health (CMV status not recorded). Some clones in this sample may be carry-over from other donors' samples.

The chain uses TRBV12-3 or TRBV12-4 and TRBJ2-5; tentative D call: TRBD2 (5 bases). The CDR3 sequence is 14 residues long. Deletions cut 3 bases from V and 10 bases from J, with 18 bases between. In DNA form, the CDR3 reads TGTGCCAGCAGTTTGTCGGACTCGCCTAGGGACCAGTACTTC. Translating gives CASSLSDSPRDQYF.

The CDR3 region is CAISGDRGRLYNEQFF. DNA for the CDR3: TGTGCCATCAGTGGGGACAGGGGGCGACTATACAATGAGCAGTTCTTC. The chain employs TRBV10-3 and TRBJ2-1, with 12 bases identical to TRBD1. The CDR3 spans 16 residues. V lost 4 bases to trimming and J lost 4 bases; unmatched junction nucleotides: 5. Germline-derived CDR1 and CDR2 are ENHRY and SYGVKD.

The chain recombines TRBV7-4 with TRBJ2-4, with D maybe TRBD1 (6 bases). The germline V and J ends were trimmed by 3 bases and 0 bases, with 9 bases remaining between them. The CDR3 has 15 amino acids. Germline lookup yields CDR1 SGHVT and CDR2 SQSDAQ. The CDR3 bases are TGTGCCAGCAGCTTGGACAGTATAGCCAAAAACATTCAGTACTTC. It translates to CASSLDSIAKNIQYF.

This chain connects TRBV27 to TRBJ1-1; no definite D call. The CDR3 is 14 residues long. Germline CDR1 is MNHEY and CDR2 is SMNVEV (reference sequence). The ends were cut back, 5 bases at V and 1 base at J, with 11 bases in the middle. This CDR3 is CASSQNLWNTEAFF. The CDR3 DNA follows: TGTGCCAGCAGTCAGAATTTGTGGAACACTGAAGCTTTCTTT.

This chain connects TRBV7-3 to TRBJ2-6; the D gene could be TRBD1 or TRBD2 (6 bases each). The V gene's germline CDR1 is SGHTA and CDR2 FQGTGA. The CDR3 runs to 17 residues. Trimming shortened V by 3 bases and J by 1 base, and 13 bases separated the two germline ends. DNA of the CDR3: TGTGCCAGCAGCTTGGGGGGCAGCTCTTCTGGGGCCAACGTCCTGACTTTC. Translation gives CASSLGGSSSGANVLTF.

The chain recombines TRBV19 with TRBJ2-2; TRBD1 is a possible D gene (6 bases). The CDR3 length is 16 residues. The V end was cut by 3 bases, the J end by 2 bases, with 13 bases between. Germline CDR1 reads LNHDA; CDR2 reads SQIVND (reference sequence). The CDR3 coding sequence is TGTGCCAGTAGTATGTCTGGACAGAGAAACACCGGGGAGCTGTTTTTT. It yields the protein CASSMSGQRNTGELFF.

V usage is TRBV29-1 and J usage is TRBJ2-1; TRBD2 matches 8 bases. V dropped 6 bases and J dropped 4; count of bases not matched to a gene: 11. This CDR3 comprises 15 residues. Looked up from germline, CDR1 is SQVTM and CDR2 is ANQGSEA. The DNA for the CDR3 is TGCAGCGTCCAAATGCGGGGGGCTCTATACAATGAGCAGTTCTTC. Its translation: CSVQMRGALYNEQFF.

This clonotype is termed medium-sized. The chain employs TRBV6-1 and TRBJ2-1; TRBD2 matches 12 bases. The ends lost 2 bases at V and 4 bases at J; junction bases unmatched: 0. CDR1 MNHNS and CDR2 SASEGT come from the germline V gene. There are 15 residues in the CDR3. This chain's CDR3 is CASSELAGGYNEQFF. CDR3 bases: TGTGCCAGCAGTGAACTAGCGGGGGGGTACAATGAGCAGTTCTTC.

This clonotype appeared a few times. The gene calls are TRBV7-9 and TRBJ2-1, with 9 bases matching TRBD1. After removal of 4 bases from V and 15 bases from J, the junction contained 7 bases not matched to a gene. This CDR3 has 12 residues. Germline values: CDR1 SEHNR, CDR2 FQNEAQ (reference sequence). CDR3 in amino acids: CASSSRQGGVFF. Here the CDR3 DNA reads TGTGCCAGCAGCTCCAGACAGGGGGGAGTGTTCTTC.

This chain links TRBV11-2 with TRBJ2-7; D gene ambiguous. The V and J ends lost 2 bases and 2 bases respectively, with 13 bases between them. CDR1 is SGHAT, CDR2 FQNNGV, per germline. This CDR3 has 15 amino acids. In nucleotides, the CDR3 is TGTGCCAGCAGCTTAATTTCGATCCCTACCTACGAGCAGTACTTC. This codes for CASSLISIPTYEQYF. Variable domain in full (rest from reference TRBV11-2 and TRBJ2-7): EAGVAQSPRYKIIEKRQSVAFWCNPISGHATLYWYQQILGQGPKLLIQFQNNGVVDDSQLPKDRFSAERLKGVDSTLKIQPAKLEDSAVYLCASSLISIPTYEQYFGPGTRLTVT.

This clonotype appeared a few times. CDR3 sequence reads: CSARDLGGGYEQYF. The CDR3 nucleotides are TGCAGTGCTAGAGATCTTGGAGGGGGCTACGAGCAGTACTTC. This chain links TRBV20-1 with TRBJ2-7, with D tentatively TRBD1 or TRBD2 (6 bases each). The CDR3 spans 14 residues. Germline values: CDR1 DFQATT, CDR2 SNEGSKA (reference sequence). The V gene lost 0 bases and the J gene lost 3 bases, with 12 bases spanning the gap.

The chain links TRBV7-6 to TRBJ2-7; D ambiguous. CDR1 and CDR2 from the germline V gene are SGHVS and FNYEAQ. The CDR3 runs to 14 residues. Trimming stripped 1 base from V and 4 bases from J, with 11 bases between. This CDR3 is CASSLVYGPYEQYV. The CDR3 DNA reads TGTGCCAGCAGCTTAGTGTATGGCCCATACGAGCAGTACGTC.

As for this clonotype: It may be a read error: a sequence one base away is much more abundant. The chain recombines TRBV7-8 with TRBJ2-7; no definite D call. Germline assignment: CDR1 SGHVS and CDR2 FQNEAQ. This CDR3 contains 15 residues. CDR3 protein: CTSSLEVLGSYEQYV. In DNA form, the CDR3 reads TGTACCAGCAGCTTAGAAGTTCTCGGGTCCTACGAGCAGTACGTC.

This rearrangement joins TRBV6-8 to TRBJ1-5; D might be TRBD1 (5 bases). CDR3 size: 15 residues. Germline CDR1 is MNHGY and CDR2 is SAAAGT. V dropped 7 bases and J dropped 3 bases, with 16 bases sitting between them. The CDR3 bases are TGTGCCAGCATTGGCGGATGGGGCGACAATCAGCCCCAGCATTTT. It is translated as CASIGGWGDNQPQHF.

The gene calls are TRBV12-3 or TRBV12-4 and TRBJ1-5, with TRBD1 as a possible D gene (5 bases). Trimming took 6 bases from V and 12 from J, leaving 15 bases between them. CDR3 length: 12 residues. The CDR3: CASSPTPGRQHF. The CDR3, as DNA: TGTGCCAGCAGCCCGACCCCGGGACGCCAGCATTTT.

This clonotype was counted ten times or more. This sequence joins TRBV7-8 and TRBJ1-5, with TRBD1 identical over 9 bases. This CDR3 comprises 15 residues. Trimming took 5 bases from V and 4 from J; bases not matched to a gene: 6. CDR1 is SGHVS, CDR2 FQNEAQ, per germline. CDR3: CASSLAGTGNQPQHF. In DNA, the CDR3 is TGTGCCAGCAGCCTGGCCGGGACAGGGAATCAGCCCCAGCATTTT.

The V call is TRBV6-1, the J call TRBJ2-3, with 9 bases identical to TRBD1. This CDR3 is 16 amino acids long. Unmatched junction bases numbered 8, after V lost 5 bases and J lost 2 bases. CDR1 is MNHNS and CDR2 is SASEGT in the germline V gene. The CDR3 reads CASSHPRDRVTDTQYF. CDR3 coding DNA: TGTGCCAGCAGTCACCCCCGGGACAGGGTCACAGATACGCAGTATTTT.

Ten or more counts support this clonotype. This chain joins TRBV12-3 or TRBV12-4 and TRBJ2-1; D gene uncertain. The CDR3 sequence is 13 residues long. V shed 6 bases and J shed 7 bases, with 13 bases lying between them. The CDR3 sequence: CASSPGRVNEQFF. The CDR3 DNA reads TGTGCCAGCAGCCCCGGAAGGGTTAATGAGCAGTTCTTC.

This clonotype was detected only once. The chain is built from TRBV20-1 and TRBJ2-5; D is possibly TRBD2 (6 bases). The V gene lost 0 bases and the J gene lost 10 bases, with 18 bases spanning the gap. There are 14 residues in the CDR3. In germline, CDR1 is DFQATT, CDR2 SNEGSKA (reference sequence). The CDR3 spells CSARDHLRGLVQYF. The CDR3 DNA reads as TGCAGTGCTAGAGATCACCTGCGGGGTCTGGTCCAGTACTTC.

The chain is built from TRBV20-1 and TRBJ2-7; TRBD1 agrees at 8 bases. This CDR3 contains 12 residues. Per the germline V gene, CDR1 is DFQATT and CDR2 is SNEGSKA (reference sequence). V lost 3 bases and J lost 6; bases outside the gene matches: 4. The CDR3 reads CSARDRDCEQYV. The DNA for the CDR3 is TGCAGTGCTAGGGACAGGGACTGCGAGCAGTACGTC.